The 30 T cell receptor beta chains below come from one sample, sequenced in a study of blood T cell repertoires in COVID-19. Some clones are missing from TCRdb's copy, which holds only in-frame ones; the method was immunoSEQ multiplex PCR. The sample lists tens of thousands of clones, 80% to 90% occurring once. Sample: peripheral blood. Receptor source: a man between 50 and 59 years old with acute or convalescent COVID-19.

The J gene is TRBJ2-1, the V gene TRBV24-1; D gene unclear. CDR1 is KGHDR, CDR2 SFDVKD, per germline. The CDR3 loop spans 11 amino acids. V was clipped by 4 bases and J by 7 bases, with 4 bases between them. The CDR3 region has the DNA TGTGCCACCAGTGAGTTAAATGAGCAGTTCTTC. Encoded protein: CATSELNEQFF.

The chain joins TRBV19 to TRBJ1-1; the D is unclear. The CDR3 is 16 residues long. V lost 5 bases, J lost 11 bases, and 27 bases lay in between. CDR1 and CDR2 from the germline V gene are LNHDA and SQIVND (reference sequence). The CDR3 DNA reads as TGTGCCAGTAGTCTCCCCTCAGACGGAGCTTTGGGTGAGGCTTTCTTT. It is translated as CASSLPSDGALGEAFF.

This rearrangement joins TRBV6-5 to TRBJ1-1, with a tentative D call TRBD1 (5 bases). CDR1 is MNHEY and CDR2 is SVGAGI in the germline V gene. This CDR3 has 12 residues. Trimming removed 3 bases at V and 8 bases at J, with 10 bases between. This CDR3 reads CASSYSGREAFF. The CDR3 bases are TGTGCCAGCAGTTATTCAGGGAGGGAAGCTTTCTTT.

The V gene is TRBV27, the J gene TRBJ2-2; D gene uncertain. Trimming left V 7 bases short and J 1 base short, with 7 bases between. This CDR3 is built from 13 residues. Germline assignment: CDR1 MNHEY and CDR2 SMNVEV (reference sequence). The CDR3 loop is CASTGLNTGELFF. The CDR3 nucleotides read TGTGCCAGCACTGGCTTGAACACCGGGGAGCTGTTTTTT.

This rearrangement joins TRBV5-1 to TRBJ1-6; D is possibly TRBD1 (6 bases). CDR3 length: 15 residues. The ends were cut back, 0 bases at V and 7 bases at J, with 11 bases in the middle. Germline CDR1 and CDR2: SGHRS and YFSETQ. The CDR3 coding sequence is TGCGCCAGCAGCTTGGAGGGGGGGCAGAATTCACCCCTCCACTTT. Protein: CASSLEGGQNSPLHF.

The genes are TRBV5-1 and TRBJ1-1; possible D gene TRBD1, 5 bases. V was trimmed by 0 bases and J by 7 bases, leaving 13 bases between them. The CDR3 sequence is 14 residues long. In germline, CDR1 is SGHRS, CDR2 YFSETQ. Here the CDR3 DNA reads TGCGCCAGCAGCTTGGGCCAGGGAGGGAGTGAAGCTTTCTTT. Translated, it gives CASSLGQGGSEAFF.

The V call is TRBV7-6, the J call TRBJ1-5; D not resolved. The CDR3 is 15 amino acids. Looked up from germline, CDR1 is SGHVS and CDR2 is FNYEAQ. Trimming stripped 2 bases from V and 2 bases from J, with 10 bases between. Here the CDR3 DNA reads TGTGCCAGCAGCTTATTTGGGGAGGGCAATCAGCCCCAGCATTTT. Translation: CASSLFGEGNQPQHF.

This clone was detected once. The chain is built from TRBV11-2 and TRBJ1-2; perhaps TRBD1 as D (5 bases). The CDR3 runs to 15 residues. Trimming shortened V by 1 base and J by 8 bases, and 17 bases separated the two germline ends. In germline, CDR1 is SGHAT, CDR2 FQNNGV. The CDR3 nucleotides read TGTGCCAGCAGCTTAGGCGGGACCCCTATTCCCGGCTACACCTTC. The encoded protein is CASSLGGTPIPGYTF.

This chain uses TRBV28 with TRBJ2-4; D call uncertain. Germline assignment: CDR1 MDHEN and CDR2 SYDVKM. Trimming removed 3 bases at V and 5 bases at J, with 20 bases between. The CDR3 runs 17 residues. CDR3 nucleotide sequence: TGTGCCAGCAGTTTTAGTTTCGAGCTTCCTTCGGAAAACATTCAGTACTTC. Translating gives CASSFSFELPSENIQYF. The complete variable domain, with remaining parts taken from reference TRBV28 and TRBJ2-4, reads DVKVTQSSRYLVKRTGEKVFLECVQDMDHENMFWYRQDPGLGLRLIYFSYDVKMKEKGDIPEGYSVSREKKERFSLILESASTNQTSMYLCASSFSFELPSENIQYFGAGTRLSVL.

This clone came up a few times. The rearrangement links TRBV5-6 to TRBJ1-6; D possibly corresponds to TRBD1 (5 bases). The germline gives CDR1 SGHDT, CDR2 YYEEEE. V dropped 4 bases and J dropped 7 bases, with 24 bases sitting between them. This CDR3 region has 18 residues. The CDR3: CASSHMTRDLVMNSPLHF. The CDR3 bases are TGTGCCAGCAGCCACATGACCAGGGATCTTGTGATGAATTCACCCCTCCACTTT.

This chain joins TRBV28 and TRBJ2-7; 7 nucleotides agree with TRBD1. The CDR3 is made up of 15 amino acids. V trimming: 7 bases; J trimming: 1 base; junction bases outside the gene matches: 10. The germline gives CDR1 MDHEN, CDR2 SYDVKM. The CDR3 DNA reads as TGTGCCAGCACTGGGACCGGGACAGCATCCTACGAGCAGTACTTC. Its translation: CASTGTGTASYEQYF. The whole variable domain, remainder taken from reference TRBV28 and TRBJ2-7, is DVKVTQSSRYLVKRTGEKVFLECVQDMDHENMFWYRQDPGLGLRLIYFSYDVKMKEKGDIPEGYSVSREKKERFSLILESASTNQTSMYLCASTGTGTASYEQYFGPGTRLTVT.

The gene calls are TRBV10-2 and TRBJ2-5; D perhaps matches TRBD2 (6 bases). Trimming stripped 4 bases from V and 5 bases from J, with 14 bases between. This CDR3 is built from 14 residues. Germline-derived CDR1 and CDR2 are WSHSY and SAAADI. CDR3 coding DNA: TGCGCCAGCAGTGTTGCGGGCGGGGCGGAGACCCAGTACTTC. It encodes CASSVAGGAETQYF.

CDR3 residues: CASRKGLAGSGEQYF. The CDR3 DNA is TGTGCCAGCAGAAAAGGACTAGCGGGGTCTGGTGAGCAGTACTTC. The chain combines TRBV28 with TRBJ2-7; 12 bases match TRBD2. V trimming: 6 bases; J trimming: 7 bases; junction bases outside the gene matches: 10. The CDR3 has 15 amino acids. Germline CDR1 reads MDHEN; CDR2 reads SYDVKM.

This clone appeared once. J is TRBJ2-1 and V is TRBV2, with TRBD2 matching 8 bases. CDR1 is SNHLY and CDR2 is FYNNEI in the germline V gene. V dropped 8 bases and J dropped 3; count of bases not matched to a gene: 12. The CDR3 runs 16 residues. The DNA of the CDR3 is TGTGCCAGCTGCTTCTCGAAGCGGGAGCTCTACAATGAGCAGTTCTTC. As protein: CASCFSKRELYNEQFF.

This chain uses TRBV4-1 with TRBJ2-7; D is ambiguous. This CDR3 is built from 15 residues. Deletions cut 0 bases from V and 6 bases from J, with 15 bases between. Germline CDR1 and CDR2: MGHRA and YSYEKL. CDR3: CASSQDPRYPVEQYF. Written as DNA, the CDR3 is TGCGCCAGCAGCCAAGATCCCAGGTATCCGGTCGAGCAGTACTTC.

This chain joins TRBV7-9 and TRBJ2-7, with D possibly matching TRBD1 (5 bases). V was shortened by 6 bases and J by 3 bases, with 24 bases between the two germline ends. The CDR3 spans 17 residues. CDR1 and CDR2 from the germline V gene are SEHNR and FQNEAQ (reference sequence). Here the CDR3 reads CASSDTPQFADNYEQYF. The CDR3, as DNA: TGTGCCAGCAGTGACACGCCTCAGTTCGCGGACAACTACGAGCAGTACTTC.

The genes are TRBV3-1 (or the pseudogene TRBV3-2) and TRBJ1-6; D not certain. This CDR3 spans 14 amino acids. In germline, CDR1 is LGHDT, CDR2 YNNKEL (reference sequence). With 0 bases removed from V and 7 bases from J, the gap between germline ends came to 7 bases. The CDR3 DNA follows: TGTGCCAGCAGCCAAGAGGCGGGGAATTCACCCCTCCACTTT. Translating gives CASSQEAGNSPLHF.

The CDR3 spells CASSLSWSSYNSPLHF. Here the CDR3 DNA reads TGTGCCAGCAGCTTAAGTTGGAGCTCCTATAATTCACCCCTCCACTTT. V gene TRBV27 combines with J gene TRBJ1-6; D remains ambiguous. Germline V gene sequence: CDR1 MNHEY, CDR2 SMNVEV (reference sequence). This CDR3 has 16 amino acids. V was cut by 6 bases and J by 0 bases, with 12 bases left in between.

V usage is TRBV7-9 and J usage is TRBJ1-6; 7 bases are shared with TRBD1. Trimming at V came to 3 bases and at J to 10 bases, leaving 6 bases not matched to a gene. The CDR3 extends over 14 amino acids. Germline loops: CDR1 SEHNR, CDR2 FQNEAQ (reference sequence). CDR3 in DNA: TGTGCCAGCAGCTTCGGTACAGGGGAATCACCCCTCCACTTT. It is translated as CASSFGTGESPLHF.

The chain employs TRBV3-1 (or the pseudogene TRBV3-2) and TRBJ2-1, with a possible D match to TRBD2 (5 bases). Trimming took off 2 bases at V and 4 bases at J, with 9 bases between the two ends. Germline lookup yields CDR1 LGHDT and CDR2 YNNKEL (reference sequence). The CDR3 is made up of 14 amino acids. DNA for the CDR3: TGTGCCAGCAGCCAACCGGGGATATACAATGAGCAGTTCTTC. Protein product: CASSQPGIYNEQFF.

V is TRBV5-8 and J is TRBJ2-7, with TRBD1 as a possible D gene (6 bases). V was clipped by 3 bases and J by 6 bases, with 19 bases between them. This CDR3 has 15 amino acids. Germline V gene lookup returns CDR1 SGHTS and CDR2 YDEGEE. CDR3 sequence reads: CASSSRDTTTAEQYF. The CDR3 region has the DNA TGTGCCAGCAGCTCCCGGGACACCACTACGGCCGAGCAGTACTTC.

The rearrangement links TRBV5-5 to TRBJ1-1; 11 bases are a match to TRBD1. Germline V gives CDR1 SGHKS, CDR2 YYEKEE (reference sequence). The CDR3 spans 14 residues. V dropped 1 base and J dropped 8; count of bases not matched to a gene: 4. CDR3 in amino acids: CASSLPDRGLEAFF. DNA of the CDR3: TGTGCCAGCAGCTTGCCGGACAGGGGGCTCGAAGCTTTCTTT.

The rearrangement joins TRBV7-6 to TRBJ2-7; TRBD2 agrees at 8 bases. Germline-derived CDR1 and CDR2 are SGHVS and FNYEAQ. The V gene end was trimmed by 2 bases and the J gene end by 0 bases; junction bases not matched to a gene: 3. This CDR3 contains 15 residues. As DNA, the CDR3 is TGTGCCAGCAGCTTAACTAGCGGAAACTCCTACGAGCAGTACTTC. It codes for CASSLTSGNSYEQYF.

The chain links TRBV25-1 to TRBJ2-7, with 9 nucleotides matching TRBD1. The trim removed 4 bases at V and 3 bases at J, leaving 7 bases unmatched. CDR3 length equals 15 residues. In germline, CDR1 is MGHDK, CDR2 SYGVNS. The chain's CDR3 is CASSASGTGSYEQYF. The DNA for the CDR3 is TGTGCCAGCAGTGCCTCCGGGACAGGGAGCTACGAGCAGTACTTC.

The V gene is TRBV23-1, the J gene TRBJ1-5; perhaps TRBD1 as D (6 bases). TRBV23-1 has ORF status, its function being uncertain. This CDR3 is 14 amino acids long. Trimming left V 10 bases short and J 1 base short, with 14 bases between. The CDR3 sequence is CANSGTFSNQPQHF. The CDR3 DNA follows: TGCGCCAACTCCGGGACATTCAGCAATCAGCCCCAGCATTTT.

The chain joins TRBV19 to TRBJ2-2; TRBD2 matches 7 bases. This CDR3 comprises 14 residues. The germline V gene encodes CDR1 LNHDA and CDR2 SQIVND (reference sequence). After removal of 5 bases from V and 6 bases from J, the junction contained 6 bases not matched to a gene. CDR3 sequence reads: CASSGTTAAGELFF. The CDR3 DNA reads TGTGCCAGTAGTGGGACTACGGCCGCCGGGGAGCTGTTTTTT.

The chain uses TRBV4-3 and TRBJ2-7, with a possible D match to TRBD2 (5 bases). V was pared by 6 bases and J by 6 bases, with 9 bases between. Germline V gene sequence: CDR1 LGHNA, CDR2 YSLEER. The CDR3 totals 11 residues. The CDR3 nucleotides are TGCGCCAGCAGTCATCGGGGCGAGCAGTACTTC. Translated: CASSHRGEQYF.

The genes are TRBV12-3 or TRBV12-4 and TRBJ2-1; a possible D gene is TRBD2 (5 bases). CDR3 length: 11 amino acids. V was clipped by 5 bases and J by 9 bases, with 8 bases between them. CDR3 nucleotides: TGTGCCAGCAGTCCCCGGGGTGAGCAGTTCTTC. This encodes CASSPRGEQFF.

The rearrangement joins TRBV6-1 to TRBJ1-1; TRBD1 aligns across 7 bases. This CDR3 is 15 amino acids long. V lost 2 bases and J lost 1; bases outside the gene matches: 4. Germline CDR1 reads MNHNS; CDR2 reads SASEGT. CDR3 region: CASSEPGQQNTEAFF. The CDR3 nucleotides read TGTGCCAGCAGTGAACCGGGACAGCAGAACACTGAAGCTTTCTTT.

The CDR3 DNA reads TGTGCCAGCAGCGCCCAACCGGGAATTGGGTTCTTC. Amino acid sequence: CASSAQPGIGFF. V usage is TRBV2 and J usage is TRBJ2-1; possible D gene TRBD2, 5 bases. The CDR3 loop spans 12 amino acids. Germline V lookup: CDR1 SNHLY, CDR2 FYNNEI. Trimming pared 6 bases from V and 15 bases from J, leaving 18 bases between.